This TCR beta chain was recovered during a study of OX40 agonist ivuxolimab in advanced cancers. Across the whole study: Patients' therapy was ivuxolimab, an antibody that acts as an agonist of OX40 (CD134). Hepatocellular carcinoma, melanoma, renal cell or head and neck cancer affected the dose-escalation patients. In three patients, partial responses were observed, one with hepatocellular carcinoma and two with cutaneous melanoma. Study observations and caveats: CD4+ T cells averaged fewer expanded clones than CD8+ T cells.

About this clone itself: Antigen unknown.

Trimming cost V 7 bases and J 5 bases, with 16 bases left between them. Germline-derived CDR1 and CDR2 are SGHTA and FQGNSA. This CDR3 is built from 14 residues. This table comes from immunoSEQ multiplex PCR, and its TCRdb copy is limited to in-frame clones, with some not included. The table has 55,000 to 80,000 clones, almost 85% seen once; the top ten hold about 8%. This receptor was identified in an adult with an advanced solid tumor such as melanoma, head and neck, liver or kidney cancer. The material was CD4+ or CD8+ T cells sorted from blood, obtained in a trial of the OX40 agonist ivuxolimab. The chain has TRBV7-2 and TRBJ2-3; D is uncertain. CDR3 region: CASTTRRSGDTQYF. The CDR3 nucleotides read TGTGCCAGCACCACCCGTCGCTCCGGAGATACGCAGTATTTT. The variable domain in full, completed from reference TRBV7-2 and TRBJ2-3, reads GAGVSQSPSNKVTEKGKDVELRCDPISGHTALYWYRQSLGQGLEFLIYFQGNSAPDKSGLPSDRFSAERTGGSVSTLTIQRTQQEDSAVYLCASTTRRSGDTQYFGPGTRLTVL.